These T cell receptor beta chains were read from a single sample in a study of healthy donors' naive CD4 and CD8 T cells. One entry per CDR3 protein results from TCRdb running MiXCR on the reads. The table includes 150,000 to 200,000 distinct CDR3 sequences, about 76% detected once. The sequenced sample was naive CD4+ and CD8+ T cells sorted from blood, pooled from several donors. Source of these receptors: a pool of human donors in good health; the sample pools cells from several healthy donors. Each CDR3 is given with its conserved first and last residue. Fields, in order: J gene, D gene, clone size, V gene, CDR3 protein, CDR3 DNA. D genes are given only for firm matches. Size values are once, few and many counts, or a class for expanded clones, and some rows have none.

TRBJ2-1,.,.,TRBV6-5,CASSYGEGNNEQFF,TGTGCCAGCAGTTACGGCGAAGGGAACAATGAGCAGTTCTTC
TRBJ1-1,.,few,TRBV27,CASSFGTEAFF,TGCGCCAGCAGCTTCGGTACTGAAGCTTTCTTT
TRBJ1-1,TRBD1,once,TRBV13,CASSSHRDRGLDTEAFF,TGTGCCAGCAGCTCCCACCGGGACAGGGGGCTTGACACTGAAGCTTTCTTT
TRBJ2-5,TRBD1,.,TRBV6-5,CASSFGQGYQTQYF,TGTGCCAGCAGTTTTGGACAGGGCTATCAGACCCAGTACTTC
TRBJ1-1,TRBD1,.,TRBV15,CATSRRDRRNTEAFF,TGTGCCACCAGCAGACGGGACAGGAGAAACACTGAAGCTTTCTTT
TRBJ2-7,TRBD1,.,TRBV29-1,CSGRTGVDEQYF,TGCAGCGGTAGGACAGGGGTGGACGAGCAGTACTTC
TRBJ1-5,.,.,TRBV12-3/TRBV12-4,CASSLWQSSNQPQHF,TGTGCCAGCAGTTTGTGGCAGAGCTCTAATCAGCCCCAGCATTTT
TRBJ2-7,TRBD2,.,TRBV27,CASSLLVAGGPHEQYF,TGTGCCAGCAGTTTACTGGTCGCGGGAGGGCCACACGAGCAGTACTTC
TRBJ2-7,.,.,TRBV15,CATSRDWNEQYF,TGTGCCACCAGCAGAGATTGGAACGAGCAGTACTTC
TRBJ2-5,.,.,TRBV29-1,CSVAFGGLEETQYF,TGCAGCGTTGCGTTTGGGGGGCTGGAAGAGACCCAGTACTTC
TRBJ2-1,TRBD1,.,TRBV29-1,CSVIIGTGSNNEQFF,TGCAGCGTTATAATCGGGACAGGCTCTAACAATGAGCAGTTCTTC
TRBJ2-3,TRBD1,.,TRBV5-4,CASSLPGTGGTDTQYF,TGTGCCAGCAGCCTACCCGGGACAGGGGGCACAGATACGCAGTATTTT
TRBJ2-7,.,.,TRBV29-1,CSVERAEDSYEQYF,TGCAGCGTTGAACGCGCGGAAGACTCCTACGAGCAGTACTTC
TRBJ1-1,TRBD1,few,TRBV15,CATSSQTGTGITEAFF,TGTGCCACCAGCAGCCAGACCGGGACAGGGATAACTGAAGCTTTCTTT
TRBJ1-6,.,.,TRBV27,CASSTGTSNSPLHF,TGTGCCAGTAGCACTGGGACTTCTAATTCACCCCTCCACTTT
TRBJ2-5,.,.,TRBV29-1,CSVEWTERETQYF,TGCAGCGTTGAATGGACGGAGAGGGAGACCCAGTACTTC
TRBJ2-7,.,.,TRBV5-4,CASSSTAYEQYF,TGTGCCAGCAGCTCAACAGCCTACGAGCAGTACTTC
TRBJ1-1,TRBD1,.,TRBV29-1,CSVRDRVGTEAFF,TGCAGCGTTCGGGACAGGGTTGGGACTGAAGCTTTCTTT
TRBJ2-7,TRBD2,.,TRBV29-1,CSVSGLASDEQYF,TGCAGCGTTTCGGGACTAGCGTCGGACGAGCAGTACTTC
TRBJ2-2,.,.,TRBV6-2/TRBV6-3,CASRETSSTGELFF,TGTGCCAGCAGGGAAACTAGCAGCACCGGGGAGCTGTTTTTT